The text below deals with one T cell receptor (beta chain). This specimen comes from a study of blood T cell repertoires in COVID-19. Whole-study context: Recovered participants had two consecutive negative NP/OP PCR tests, healthcare professional clearance, or symptom resolution. Sample material is recorded as cDNA or gDNA derived from T cells, B-cell-depleted T cells, or PBMCs.

The V gene end was trimmed by 2 bases and the J gene end by 3 bases; junction bases not matched to a gene: 7. The length of the CDR3 is 15 residues. The germline V gene has CDR1 SGDLS and CDR2 YYNGEE. Authors' data handling: Reference gene primer amplification gave estimated nucleated cell counts. Some clones are missing from TCRdb's copy, which holds only in-frame ones; the method was immunoSEQ multiplex PCR. Clone size and the V and J calls come from that table; the DNA yielded D and trimming. The sample lists 200,000 to 250,000 clones; roughly nine tenths were seen once. The sequenced sample was PBMCs or T cells enriched from blood (not recorded which). The source is a woman between 45 and 65 years old in a cohort exposed to, infected with or recovered from COVID-19 (not recorded which). The chain joins TRBV9 to TRBJ2-5; 7 nucleotides line up with TRBD2. In nucleotides, the CDR3 is TGTGCCAGCAGCGTCGGAGCGGGACTAAAAGAGACCCAGTACTTC. It yields the protein CASSVGAGLKETQYF.